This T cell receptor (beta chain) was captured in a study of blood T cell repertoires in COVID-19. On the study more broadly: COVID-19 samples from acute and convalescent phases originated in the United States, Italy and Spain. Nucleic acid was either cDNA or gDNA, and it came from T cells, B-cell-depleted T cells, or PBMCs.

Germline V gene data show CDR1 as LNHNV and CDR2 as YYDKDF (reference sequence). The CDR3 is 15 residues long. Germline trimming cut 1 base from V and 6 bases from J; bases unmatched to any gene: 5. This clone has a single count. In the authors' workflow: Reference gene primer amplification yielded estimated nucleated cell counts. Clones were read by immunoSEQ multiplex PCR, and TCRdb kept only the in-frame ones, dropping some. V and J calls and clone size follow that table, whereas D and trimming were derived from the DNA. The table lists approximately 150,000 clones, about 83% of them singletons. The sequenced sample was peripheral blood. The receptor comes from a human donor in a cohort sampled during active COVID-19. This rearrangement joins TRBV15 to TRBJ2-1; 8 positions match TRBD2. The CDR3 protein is CATSRAGTRSNEQFF. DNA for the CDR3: TGTGCCACCAGCAGAGCTGGGACTAGGAGCAATGAGCAGTTCTTC. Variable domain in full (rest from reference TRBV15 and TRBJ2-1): DAMVIQNPRYQVTQFGKPVTLSCSQTLNHNVMYWYQQKSSQAPKLLFHYYDKDFNNEADTPDNFQSRRPNTSFCFLDIRSPGLGDTAMYLCATSRAGTRSNEQFFGPGTRLTVL.